This entry describes one TCR beta chain. The antigen is undetermined. TCRdb recomputed calls from the 5' RACE reads with MiXCR, one row per CDR3 protein. This sample carries roughly 220,000 distinct CDR3 sequences, about 9.2% of them seen once, and the ten largest clones take around 3.3%. This specimen belongs to a study of T-cell memory formation after mild COVID-19. The overall study: The TCR clusters were mostly specific to one donor.

Study-wide results and limits: From day 15 to 85, contracting clones were balanced between CD4 and CD8, whereas later expanders leaned toward CD4+. For contracting clones, CD4+ ones sat mainly in CM and EM, CD8+ in EMRA.

The CDR3 sequence is 14 residues long. Germline V gene data show CDR1 as MDHEN and CDR2 as SYDVKM. V lost 7 bases and J lost 5; bases outside the gene matches: 8. The receptor's source is a man in his late teens or twenties who had mild COVID-19 (a few samples of this study predate the infection). Cell type and time point are not known. Sequencing used PBMCs or a T cell subset sorted from them (not recorded which). J is TRBJ1-1 and V is TRBV28; 9 nucleotides match TRBD1. This CDR3 is CASNRDRAETEAFF. The CDR3 region has the DNA TGTGCCAGCAACCGGGACAGGGCCGAAACTGAAGCTTTCTTT. The variable domain in full, completed from reference TRBV28 and TRBJ1-1, reads DVKVTQSSRYLVKRTGEKVFLECVQDMDHENMFWYRQDPGLGLRLIYFSYDVKMKEKGDIPEGYSVSREKKERFSLILESASTNQTSMYLCASNRDRAETEAFFGQGTRLTVV.